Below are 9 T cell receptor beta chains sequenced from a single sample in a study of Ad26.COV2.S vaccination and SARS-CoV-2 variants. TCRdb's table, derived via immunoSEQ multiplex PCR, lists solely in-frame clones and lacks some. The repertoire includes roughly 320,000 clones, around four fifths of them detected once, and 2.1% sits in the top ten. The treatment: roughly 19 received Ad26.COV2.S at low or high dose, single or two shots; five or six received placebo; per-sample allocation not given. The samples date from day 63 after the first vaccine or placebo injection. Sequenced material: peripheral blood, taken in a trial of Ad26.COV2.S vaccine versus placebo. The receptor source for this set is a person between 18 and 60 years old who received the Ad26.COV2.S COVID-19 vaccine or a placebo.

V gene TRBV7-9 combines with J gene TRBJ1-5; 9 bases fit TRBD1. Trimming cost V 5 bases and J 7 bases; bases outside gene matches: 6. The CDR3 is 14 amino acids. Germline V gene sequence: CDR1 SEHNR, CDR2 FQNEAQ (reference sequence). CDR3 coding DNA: TGTGCCAGCAGCGCTCAGGACAGGGGCCAGCCCCAGCATTTT. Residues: CASSAQDRGQPQHF.

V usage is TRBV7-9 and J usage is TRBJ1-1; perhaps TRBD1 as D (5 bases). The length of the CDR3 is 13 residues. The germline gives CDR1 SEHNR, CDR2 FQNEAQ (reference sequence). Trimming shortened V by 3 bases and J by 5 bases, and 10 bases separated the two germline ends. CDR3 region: CASSLVGETEAFF. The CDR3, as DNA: TGTGCCAGCAGCTTGGTAGGGGAAACTGAAGCTTTCTTT.

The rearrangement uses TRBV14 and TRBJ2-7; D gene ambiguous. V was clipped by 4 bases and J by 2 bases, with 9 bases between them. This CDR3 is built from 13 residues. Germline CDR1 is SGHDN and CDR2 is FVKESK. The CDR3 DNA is TGTGCCAGCAGCCCCTCAGGACCCTACGAGCAGTACTTC. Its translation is CASSPSGPYEQYF.

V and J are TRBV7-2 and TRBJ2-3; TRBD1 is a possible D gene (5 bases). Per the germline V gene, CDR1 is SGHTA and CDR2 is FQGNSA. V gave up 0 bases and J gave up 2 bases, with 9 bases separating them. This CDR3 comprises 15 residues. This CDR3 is CASSLAGATTDTQYF. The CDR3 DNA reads TGTGCCAGCAGCTTAGCTGGGGCCACCACAGATACGCAGTATTTT.

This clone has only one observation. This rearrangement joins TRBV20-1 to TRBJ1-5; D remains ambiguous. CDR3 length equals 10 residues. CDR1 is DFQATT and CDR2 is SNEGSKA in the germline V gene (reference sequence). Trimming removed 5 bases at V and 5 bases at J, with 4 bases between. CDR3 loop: CSAGDQPQHF. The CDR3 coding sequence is TGCAGTGCTGGCGATCAGCCCCAGCATTTT.

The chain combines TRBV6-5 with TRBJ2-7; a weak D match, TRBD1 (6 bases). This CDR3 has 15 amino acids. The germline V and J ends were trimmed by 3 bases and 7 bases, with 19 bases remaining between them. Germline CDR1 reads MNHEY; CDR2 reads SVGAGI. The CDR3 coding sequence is TGTGCCAGCAGTTATTTGGGACAACTACGGGGAGAGCAGTACTTC. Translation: CASSYLGQLRGEQYF.

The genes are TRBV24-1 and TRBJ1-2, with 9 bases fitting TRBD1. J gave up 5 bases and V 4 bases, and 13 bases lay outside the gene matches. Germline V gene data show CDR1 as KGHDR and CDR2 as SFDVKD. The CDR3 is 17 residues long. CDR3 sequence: CATSDPRDGTGTYGYTF. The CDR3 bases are TGTGCCACCAGTGACCCCAGGGACGGGACAGGGACGTATGGCTACACCTTC.

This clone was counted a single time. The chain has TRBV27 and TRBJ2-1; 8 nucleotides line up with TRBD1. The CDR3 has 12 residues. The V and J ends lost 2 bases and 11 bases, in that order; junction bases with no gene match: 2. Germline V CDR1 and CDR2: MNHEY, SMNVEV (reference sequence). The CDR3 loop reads CASSLGTGQQFF. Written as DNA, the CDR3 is TGTGCCAGCAGTTTAGGGACAGGACAGCAGTTCTTC.

The CDR3 loop is CASSRTGTREQYF. Here the CDR3 DNA reads TGTGCCAGCAGCCGGACAGGGACCCGCGAGCAGTACTTC. The chain joins TRBV7-8 to TRBJ2-7; 8 nucleotides match TRBD1. J lost 6 bases, V lost 5 bases, and 6 bases had no gene match. The CDR3 length is 13 residues. Germline CDR1 is SGHVS and CDR2 is FQNEAQ.